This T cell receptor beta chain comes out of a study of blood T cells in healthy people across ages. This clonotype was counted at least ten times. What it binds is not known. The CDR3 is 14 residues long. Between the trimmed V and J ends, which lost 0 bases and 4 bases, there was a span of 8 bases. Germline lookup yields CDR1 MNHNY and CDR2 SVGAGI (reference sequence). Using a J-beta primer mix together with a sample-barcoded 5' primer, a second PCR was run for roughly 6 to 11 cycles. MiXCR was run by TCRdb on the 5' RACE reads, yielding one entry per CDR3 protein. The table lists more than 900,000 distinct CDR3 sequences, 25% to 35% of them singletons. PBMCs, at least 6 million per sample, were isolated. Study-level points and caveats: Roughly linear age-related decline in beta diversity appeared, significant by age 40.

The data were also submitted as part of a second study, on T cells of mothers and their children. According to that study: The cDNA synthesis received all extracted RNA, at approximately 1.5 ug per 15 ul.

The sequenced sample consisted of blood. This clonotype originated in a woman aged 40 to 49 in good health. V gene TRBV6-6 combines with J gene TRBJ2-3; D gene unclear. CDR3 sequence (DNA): TGTGCCAGCAGTTACTCTAGAAGTTCAGATACGCAGTATTTT. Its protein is CASSYSRSSDTQYF.